A selection of T cell receptor beta chains follows, all from one sample in a study of molecular identifiers for immune sequencing clone quantification. TCRdb reprocessed the PCR reads with MiXCR, giving one entry per CDR3 protein. The sample has roughly 71,000 distinct CDR3 sequences; around a sixth are singletons. The specimen sequenced was naive CD8+ T cells from blood, with Jurkat cell RNA spiked in. The source of these receptors is a human donor in good health. Some libraries in this study had Jurkat cell RNA spiked in. Both conserved end residues are part of each CDR3. A D gene is named only where the DNA matches it firmly. Size is stated for part of the rows, as once, few or many counts, or as a class when the clone is expanded.

d_call: -
clone_size: few
v_call: TRBV7-2
cdr3_length: 15
j_call: TRBJ2-2
cdr3_nt: TGTGCCAGCAGCTTAGTTTGGGGTAACACCGGGGAGCTGTTTTTT
cdr3_aa: CASSLVWGNTGELFF

d_call: TRBD2
clone_size: many
v_call: TRBV9
cdr3_length: 16
j_call: TRBJ2-3
cdr3_nt: TGTGCCAGCAGCGTAGCGACCGCCCGGGGGGCAGATACGCAGTATTTT
cdr3_aa: CASSVATARGADTQYF

d_call: -
clone_size: many
v_call: TRBV29-1
cdr3_length: 17
j_call: TRBJ2-7
cdr3_nt: TGCAGCGTTGAAGGTTCGAAAGGGAGTTTCCCCTCCTACGAGCAGTACTTC
cdr3_aa: CSVEGSKGSFPSYEQYF

d_call: TRBD2
clone_size: many
v_call: TRBV10-3
cdr3_length: 18
j_call: TRBJ2-3
cdr3_nt: TGTGCCATCAGCGAGGATGCCCGACTAGCGGGAAGATTAGATACGCAGTATTTT
cdr3_aa: CAISEDARLAGRLDTQYF

d_call: -
clone_size: many
v_call: TRBV27
cdr3_length: 11
j_call: TRBJ1-1
cdr3_nt: TGTGCCAGCAGGGTGAACACTGAAGCTTTCTTT
cdr3_aa: CASRVNTEAFF

d_call: -
clone_size: many
v_call: TRBV6-5
cdr3_length: 14
j_call: TRBJ1-4
cdr3_nt: TGTGCCAGCGGGGGAACAGGGTCCAATGAAAAACTGTTTTTT
cdr3_aa: CASGGTGSNEKLFF

d_call: -
clone_size: many
v_call: TRBV2
cdr3_length: 14
j_call: TRBJ2-7
cdr3_nt: TGTGCCAGCAGGACCGGGACGTACTCCTACGAGCAGTACTTC
cdr3_aa: CASRTGTYSYEQYF

d_call: -
clone_size: many
v_call: TRBV4-2
cdr3_length: 17
j_call: TRBJ2-3
cdr3_nt: TGTGCCAGCAGCCATCCCCTAGCCGGGAGAAGCACAGATACGCAGTATTTT
cdr3_aa: CASSHPLAGRSTDTQYF

d_call: -
clone_size: -
v_call: TRBV7-6
cdr3_length: 16
j_call: TRBJ2-1
cdr3_nt: TGTGCCAGCAGCCACAGCCCGGGACACCGTTACAATGAGCAGTTCTTC
cdr3_aa: CASSHSPGHRYNEQFF

d_call: -
clone_size: many
v_call: TRBV12-3/TRBV12-4
cdr3_length: 11
j_call: TRBJ2-2
cdr3_nt: TGTGCCAGCAGTCGCGCCGGGGAGCTGTTTTTT
cdr3_aa: CASSRAGELFF

d_call: -
clone_size: -
v_call: TRBV20-1
cdr3_length: 14
j_call: TRBJ2-1
cdr3_nt: TGCAGTGCTGGATGGGACTCCCCGGGAAATGAGCAGTTCTTC
cdr3_aa: CSAGWDSPGNEQFF

d_call: TRBD1
clone_size: many
v_call: TRBV13
cdr3_length: 15
j_call: TRBJ2-7
cdr3_nt: TGTGCCAGCAGCGCTCGGACAGGGGTCTCGTACGAGCAGTACTTC
cdr3_aa: CASSARTGVSYEQYF

d_call: -
clone_size: many
v_call: TRBV4-3
cdr3_length: 15
j_call: TRBJ2-1
cdr3_nt: TGCGCCAGCAGCCAAGATAGGGGGGGCGCAGATGAGCAGTTCTTC
cdr3_aa: CASSQDRGGADEQFF

d_call: TRBD1
clone_size: -
v_call: TRBV19
cdr3_length: 14
j_call: TRBJ2-7
cdr3_nt: TGTGCCAGTAGTATCGGGCAGGGGGCCTACGAGCAGTACTTC
cdr3_aa: CASSIGQGAYEQYF

d_call: TRBD2
clone_size: many
v_call: TRBV9
cdr3_length: 14
j_call: TRBJ2-1
cdr3_nt: TGTGCCAGCAGCCCCCCAACTAGCGCAAATGAGCAGTTCTTC
cdr3_aa: CASSPPTSANEQFF

d_call: -
clone_size: few
v_call: TRBV12-3/TRBV12-4
cdr3_length: 13
j_call: TRBJ2-7
cdr3_nt: TGTGCCAGCAGTTTTGGTTGGAGCTACGAGCAGTACTTC
cdr3_aa: CASSFGWSYEQYF

d_call: -
clone_size: many
v_call: TRBV5-6
cdr3_length: 16
j_call: TRBJ2-7
cdr3_nt: TGTGCCAGCAGCTTGGCCGAGGGCCTGTCAGTCTACGAGCAGTACTTC
cdr3_aa: CASSLAEGLSVYEQYF

d_call: -
clone_size: many
v_call: TRBV4-1
cdr3_length: 13
j_call: TRBJ2-7
cdr3_nt: TGCGCCAGCAGCCAGGCGAACTCCTACGAGCAGTACTTC
cdr3_aa: CASSQANSYEQYF

d_call: TRBD1
clone_size: many
v_call: TRBV7-9
cdr3_length: 16
j_call: TRBJ1-2
cdr3_nt: TGTGCCAGCAGACTAGAGGCAGGGGGCTTTAACTATGGCTACACCTTC
cdr3_aa: CASRLEAGGFNYGYTF

d_call: TRBD2
clone_size: many
v_call: TRBV15
cdr3_length: 15
j_call: TRBJ2-1
cdr3_nt: TGTGCCACCAGCTCGCTAGCGGGAGGGCCGAATGAGCAGTTCTTC
cdr3_aa: CATSSLAGGPNEQFF

d_call: TRBD1
clone_size: many
v_call: TRBV29-1
cdr3_length: 15
j_call: TRBJ2-1
cdr3_nt: TGCAGCGTTGTAAAGTCGGGACAGGGGTACAATGAGCAGTTCTTC
cdr3_aa: CSVVKSGQGYNEQFF

d_call: TRBD2
clone_size: few
v_call: TRBV20-1
cdr3_length: 14
j_call: TRBJ2-1
cdr3_nt: TGCAGTGTCCCACTAGCGTCGTCCTACAATGAGCAGTTCTTC
cdr3_aa: CSVPLASSYNEQFF

d_call: -
clone_size: many
v_call: TRBV11-2
cdr3_length: 16
j_call: TRBJ2-1
cdr3_nt: TGTGCCAGCAGCTTAGAACAGGGTCCCTCCTACAATGAGCAGTTCTTC
cdr3_aa: CASSLEQGPSYNEQFF

d_call: TRBD2
clone_size: many
v_call: TRBV7-9
cdr3_length: 15
j_call: TRBJ2-5
cdr3_nt: TGTGCCAGCAGCTTAGGCGGACTAGCGCAAGAGACCCAGTACTTC
cdr3_aa: CASSLGGLAQETQYF

d_call: -
clone_size: many
v_call: TRBV28
cdr3_length: 14
j_call: TRBJ1-5
cdr3_nt: TGTGCCAGCTCCGGCGACGGAGGATATCAGCCCCAGCATTTT
cdr3_aa: CASSGDGGYQPQHF

d_call: TRBD2
clone_size: -
v_call: TRBV27
cdr3_length: 15
j_call: TRBJ2-7
cdr3_nt: TGTGCCGGCAGTTTAGTAGGTAGCGGGAGGGGCGAGCAGTACTTC
cdr3_aa: CAGSLVGSGRGEQYF

d_call: -
clone_size: -
v_call: TRBV23-1
cdr3_length: 12
j_call: TRBJ2-7
cdr3_nt: TGCGCCAGCAGTCTAAGGGCTGGCGAGCAGTGCTTC
cdr3_aa: CASSLRAGEQCF

d_call: -
clone_size: few
v_call: TRBV12-5
cdr3_length: 11
j_call: TRBJ2-2
cdr3_nt: TGTGCTAGTGGGGGGAGCGGGGAGCTGTTTTTT
cdr3_aa: CASGGSGELFF

d_call: TRBD2
clone_size: many
v_call: TRBV5-6
cdr3_length: 15
j_call: TRBJ2-5
cdr3_nt: TGTGCCAGCAGCTTGTCCGCGGGGGGACCGGAGACCCAGTACTTC
cdr3_aa: CASSLSAGGPETQYF

d_call: TRBD1
clone_size: many
v_call: TRBV28
cdr3_length: 16
j_call: TRBJ2-3
cdr3_nt: TGTGCCAGCAGTTCAACCGGGACAGGGCCAACAGATACGCAGTATTTT
cdr3_aa: CASSSTGTGPTDTQYF

d_call: -
clone_size: many
v_call: TRBV28
cdr3_length: 13
j_call: TRBJ2-3
cdr3_nt: TGTGCCAGCTGGGGACTGGTGGGGGATACGCAGTATTTT
cdr3_aa: CASWGLVGDTQYF

d_call: -
clone_size: many
v_call: TRBV27
cdr3_length: 13
j_call: TRBJ2-7
cdr3_nt: TGTGCCAGCAGACGGGCCTCCATTTACGAGCAGTACTTC
cdr3_aa: CASRRASIYEQYF

d_call: TRBD1
clone_size: many
v_call: TRBV5-5
cdr3_length: 16
j_call: TRBJ2-7
cdr3_nt: TGTGCCAGCAGCTTGGTGGGGGGACAGGGCTACTACGAGCAGTACTTC
cdr3_aa: CASSLVGGQGYYEQYF

d_call: -
clone_size: many
v_call: TRBV4-1
cdr3_length: 14
j_call: TRBJ1-1
cdr3_nt: TGCGCCAGCAGCCAAGATTGGAGTCAACCTGAAGCTTTCTTT
cdr3_aa: CASSQDWSQPEAFF

d_call: -
clone_size: many
v_call: TRBV15
cdr3_length: 14
j_call: TRBJ1-5
cdr3_nt: TGTGCCACCAGCAGAGTCGAGGGGGATCAGCCCCAGCATTTT
cdr3_aa: CATSRVEGDQPQHF

d_call: -
clone_size: many
v_call: TRBV6-6
cdr3_length: 12
j_call: TRBJ2-1
cdr3_nt: TGTGCCAGCAGCCCGACTGGAAATGAGCAGTTCTTC
cdr3_aa: CASSPTGNEQFF

d_call: TRBD2
clone_size: many
v_call: TRBV6-2/TRBV6-3
cdr3_length: 18
j_call: TRBJ2-1
cdr3_nt: TGTGCCAGCAGTTACTCGGCTAGCGGGAGGGCCGGTGTGCAGGAGCAGTTCTTC
cdr3_aa: CASSYSASGRAGVQEQFF

d_call: TRBD1
clone_size: -
v_call: TRBV5-1
cdr3_length: 17
j_call: TRBJ2-7
cdr3_nt: TGCGCCAGCAGCTCCACCACGACCGGGACAGGGAGAAACGAGCAGTACTTC
cdr3_aa: CASSSTTTGTGRNEQYF